The sequence of this T cell receptor beta chain was determined in a study of blood T cell repertoires in COVID-19. The overall study: The United States, Italy and Spain supplied acute and convalescent COVID-19 samples. PBMCs, B-cell-depleted T cells, or T cells were the source of the cDNA or gDNA that made up the material.

Study processing details: Estimates of nucleated cell counts were drawn from the amplification of reference gene primers. Measured with immunoSEQ multiplex PCR; TCRdb has only the in-frame clones, and not every one. The DNA was the basis for D and trimming; V, J and clone size are from that table. The sample contains some 200,000 clones, about nine tenths of which appear only once. In Seattle, patients joined the study during active infection and were tracked longitudinally. Germline CDR1 is LGHDT and CDR2 is YNNKEL (reference sequence). V was clipped by 4 bases and J by 0 bases, with 13 bases between them. The CDR3 sequence is 15 residues long.

Sequencing was done on a sample of peripheral blood. The sequence was obtained from a woman in her sixties or seventies with COVID-19, enrolled during active disease. The chain recombines TRBV3-1 (or the pseudogene TRBV3-2) with TRBJ2-7; possible D gene TRBD1, 6 bases. The CDR3 bases are TGTGCCAGCAGCCGCCGGGACACCCTCTCCTACGAGCAGTACTTC. Encoded protein: CASSRRDTLSYEQYF.